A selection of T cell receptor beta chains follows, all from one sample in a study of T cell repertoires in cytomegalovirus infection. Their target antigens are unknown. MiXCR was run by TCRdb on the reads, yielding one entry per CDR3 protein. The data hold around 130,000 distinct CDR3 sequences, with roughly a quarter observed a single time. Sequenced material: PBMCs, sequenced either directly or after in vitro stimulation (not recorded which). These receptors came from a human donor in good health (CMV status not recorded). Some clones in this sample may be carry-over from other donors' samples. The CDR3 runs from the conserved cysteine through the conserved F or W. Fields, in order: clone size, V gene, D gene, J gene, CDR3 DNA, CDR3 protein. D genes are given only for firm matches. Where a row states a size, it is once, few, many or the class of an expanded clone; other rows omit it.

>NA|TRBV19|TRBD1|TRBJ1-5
TGTGCCAGTAGTGTCCCGGGGGACAGGGCCCCGAGGAGGGGTCAGCCCCAGCATTTT
CASSVPGDRAPRRGQPQHF
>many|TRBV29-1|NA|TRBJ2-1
TGCAGCGTTGGCGAACTCCTGTACTATGAGCAGTTCTTC
CSVGELLYYEQFF
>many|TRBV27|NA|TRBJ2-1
TGTGCCAGCAGTTTAAACCACTACTCCTACAATGAGCAGTTCTTC
CASSLNHYSYNEQFF
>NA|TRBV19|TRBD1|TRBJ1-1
TGTGCCAGTAGTATAGACGGGACAGGGGCCACTGAAGCTTTCTTT
CASSIDGTGATEAFF
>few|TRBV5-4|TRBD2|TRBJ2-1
TGTGCCAGCAGGGATCCGACTAGCCCCCACAATGAGCAGTTCTTC
CASRDPTSPHNEQFF
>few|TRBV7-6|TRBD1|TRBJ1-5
TGTGCCAGCAGGGAAGGGACAGCCGATCATCAGCCCCAGCATTTT
CASREGTADHQPQHF
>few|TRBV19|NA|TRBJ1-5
TGTGCCAGTGGGGCGGGGGCCGGACAGCCCCAGCATTTT
CASGAGAGQPQHF
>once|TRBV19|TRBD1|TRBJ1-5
TGTGCCACCGGGGGCGGGACAGGGGGCGATCAGCCCCAGCATTTT
CATGGGTGGDQPQHF
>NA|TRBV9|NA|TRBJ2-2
TGTGCCAGCAGCGTCAGGGCAACGAACACCGGGGAGCTGTTTTTT
CASSVRATNTGELFF
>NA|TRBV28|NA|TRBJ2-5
TGTGCCAGCAGCCCCCCCGGTAAAGAGACCCAGTACTTC
CASSPPGKETQYF
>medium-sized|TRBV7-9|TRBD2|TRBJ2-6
TGTGCCAGCAGCTTGAGTCTAGGGCGCCGGGGGGATCTCTCTGGGGCCAACGTCCTGACTTTC
CASSLSLGRRGDLSGANVLTF
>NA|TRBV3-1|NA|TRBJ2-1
TGTGCCAGCAGCCAAGATGCCGTACATCAGGAGCAGTTCTTC
CASSQDAVHQEQFF